The next 26 T cell receptor beta chains were all read from a single sample in a study of blood T cell repertoires in COVID-19. TCRdb keeps only in-frame clones here, not all; method: immunoSEQ multiplex PCR. This table has about 230,000 clones, 83% appearing once. Sequences were obtained from peripheral blood. The receptors derive from a woman aged 70 to 79 with active or convalescent COVID-19.

Concerning this clone itself: Given a much more abundant clone one base away, this may be a read error. The V and J genes are TRBV5-4 and TRBJ2-7; possible D gene TRBD1, 5 bases. Germline V lookup: CDR1 SGHNT, CDR2 YYREEE (reference sequence). V dropped 0 bases and J dropped 1 base, with 5 bases sitting between them. The CDR3 loop spans 13 amino acids. Here the CDR3 reads CASSLGQSYEQYF. The CDR3 region has the DNA TGTGCCAGCAGCTTGGGACAGTCCTACGAGCAGTACTTC.

This sequence joins TRBV28 and TRBJ2-1; 9 bases map to TRBD2. Trimming cost V 6 bases and J 4 bases; bases outside gene matches: 22. CDR1 and CDR2 from the germline V gene are MDHEN and SYDVKM. This CDR3 comprises 20 residues. The CDR3 loop is CASSPTLGLGGGGRYNEQFF. The CDR3, as DNA: TGTGCCAGCAGCCCAACCCTGGGACTAGGCGGGGGGGGGCGATACAATGAGCAGTTCTTC.

V gene TRBV5-1 combines with J gene TRBJ2-3, with 9 bases that match TRBD1. There are 15 residues in the CDR3. Trimming took 5 bases from V and 4 from J; bases not matched to a gene: 8. Germline assignment: CDR1 SGHRS and CDR2 YFSETQ. This CDR3 is CASSDAQGASDTQYF. The CDR3 DNA is TGCGCCAGCAGTGATGCACAGGGGGCCTCAGATACGCAGTATTTT. The full variable domain, completed using reference TRBV5-1 and TRBJ2-3, is KAGVTQTPRYLIKTRGQQVTLSCSPISGHRSVSWYQQTPGQGLQFLFEYFSETQRNKGNFPGRFSGRQFSNSRSEMNVSTLELGDSALYLCASSDAQGASDTQYFGPGTRLTVL.

This rearrangement joins TRBV18 to TRBJ2-1, with 16 bases matching TRBD2. The CDR3 is made up of 15 amino acids. V gave up 2 bases and J gave up 11 bases; unmatched junction bases: 3. The germline V gene encodes CDR1 KGHSH and CDR2 LQKENI. This CDR3 is CASSPGTSGRAKQFF. The CDR3 nucleotides are TGTGCCAGCTCACCAGGGACTAGCGGGAGGGCCAAGCAGTTCTTC.

The chain combines TRBV15 with TRBJ2-5, with D uncertain. Trimming took 0 bases from V and 4 from J, leaving 15 bases between them. Per the germline V gene, CDR1 is LNHNV and CDR2 is YYDKDF (reference sequence). CDR3 size: 16 residues. The CDR3 loop is CATSRDPSLFGETQYF. DNA for the CDR3: TGTGCCACCAGCAGAGATCCCTCCCTATTCGGAGAGACCCAGTACTTC. The whole variable domain, filled in from reference TRBV15 and TRBJ2-5, reads DAMVIQNPRYQVTQFGKPVTLSCSQTLNHNVMYWYQQKSSQAPKLLFHYYDKDFNNEADTPDNFQSRRPNTSFCFLDIRSPGLGDTAMYLCATSRDPSLFGETQYFGPGTRLLVL.

V and J are TRBV6-6 and TRBJ2-4; D is possibly TRBD1 (6 bases). Trimming took 2 bases from V and 3 from J, leaving 11 bases between them. Germline CDR1 MNHNY, CDR2 SVGAGI (reference sequence). This CDR3 region has 15 residues. CDR3 sequence (DNA): TGTGCCAGCAGTTACGGCAGGGGTGGCAAAAACATTCAGTACTTC. It is translated as CASSYGRGGKNIQYF.

The V call is TRBV19, the J call TRBJ2-6, with a possible D match to TRBD1 (6 bases). The V and J ends lost 5 bases and 2 bases respectively, with 13 bases between them. This CDR3 is 16 amino acids long. Germline V lookup: CDR1 LNHDA, CDR2 SQIVND (reference sequence). The DNA for the CDR3 is TGTGCCAGTAGTTCCCCGAACAGGGCTGGGGCCAACGTCCTGACTTTC. The encoded protein is CASSSPNRAGANVLTF.

The chain employs TRBV11-2 and TRBJ1-5; D is undetermined. The CDR3 has 14 amino acids. Germline CDR1 SGHAT, CDR2 FQNNGV. V was cut by 1 base and J by 5 bases, with 9 bases left in between. The CDR3 loop reads CASSLAWPDQPQHF. CDR3 nucleotides: TGTGCCAGCAGCTTAGCCTGGCCTGATCAGCCCCAGCATTTT.

V and J are TRBV19 and TRBJ1-1; perhaps TRBD1 as D (6 bases). The germline CDR1 and CDR2 sequences are LNHDA and SQIVND (reference sequence). The CDR3 contains 13 residues. V dropped 4 bases and J dropped 5 bases, with 11 bases sitting between them. CDR3 protein: CASSTQGLTEAFF. In nucleotides, the CDR3 is TGTGCCAGTAGTACCCAGGGGTTAACTGAAGCTTTCTTT. The variable domain in full, completed from reference TRBV19 and TRBJ1-1, reads DGGITQSPKYLFRKEGQNVTLSCEQNLNHDAMYWYRQDPGQGLRLIYYSQIVNDFQKGDIAEGYSVSREKKESFPLTVTSAQKNPTAFYLCASSTQGLTEAFFGQGTRLTVV.

The CDR3 protein is CASGAGRSPLHF. CDR3 nucleotides: TGTGCCTCTGGGGCAGGGCGGTCACCCCTCCACTTT. V is TRBV6-5 and J is TRBJ1-6; possibly TRBD1 for D (5 bases). The ends were cut back, 11 bases at V and 10 bases at J, with 15 bases in the middle. CDR1 and CDR2 from the germline V gene are MNHEY and SVGAGI. This CDR3 comprises 12 residues.

V and J are TRBV30 and TRBJ1-1; 10 positions agree with TRBD1. The V gene end was trimmed by 4 bases and the J gene end by 3 bases; junction bases not matched to a gene: 2. The CDR3 has 13 amino acids. Germline assignment: CDR1 GTSNPN and CDR2 SVGIG (reference sequence). As DNA, the CDR3 is TGTGCCTGGACAGGGACAGGGGACACTGAAGCTTTCTTT. This codes for CAWTGTGDTEAFF. The variable domain in full, completed from reference TRBV30 and TRBJ1-1, reads SQTIHQWPATLVQPVGSPLSLECTVEGTSNPNLYWYRQAAGRGLQLLFYSVGIGQISSEVPQNLSASRPQDRQFILSSKKLLLSDSGFYLCAWTGTGDTEAFFGQGTRLTVV.

This rearrangement joins TRBV30 to TRBJ2-7; 12 nucleotides line up with TRBD2. The V gene's germline CDR1 is GTSNPN and CDR2 SVGIG (reference sequence). With 3 bases clipped from V and 6 bases from J, the junction kept 0 bases outside the gene matches. The CDR3 totals 12 residues. The CDR3 here is CAWRGLAGEQYF. In DNA form, the CDR3 reads TGTGCCTGGAGGGGACTAGCGGGCGAGCAGTACTTC.

This clone was seen once. This chain joins TRBV28 and TRBJ2-3, with 9 nucleotides matching TRBD2. CDR3 length: 16 residues. V lost 4 bases to trimming and J lost 1 base; unmatched junction nucleotides: 6. Germline values: CDR1 MDHEN, CDR2 SYDVKM. The CDR3 nucleotides are TGTGCCAGCAGTTATGCCAGGACTAGCGGCACAGATACGCAGTATTTT. Encoded protein: CASSYARTSGTDTQYF.

This clone was found a few times. The V and J genes are TRBV29-1 and TRBJ2-7; TRBD2 might be the D (6 bases). Between the trimmed V and J ends, which lost 4 bases and 2 bases, there was a span of 12 bases. CDR3 length equals 13 residues. Germline V lookup: CDR1 SQVTM, CDR2 ANQGSEA. In nucleotides, the CDR3 is TGCAGCGTTGGCGGGACTCTTACCTACGAGCAGTACTTC. This codes for CSVGGTLTYEQYF.

This chain uses TRBV5-1 with TRBJ2-1; possibly TRBD2 for D (5 bases). V was clipped by 4 bases and J by 9 bases, with 11 bases between them. The CDR3 is 12 residues long. In germline, CDR1 is SGHRS, CDR2 YFSETQ. CDR3 bases: TGCGCCAGCAGCCCCCGCGGGCGTGAGCAGTTCTTC. Protein product: CASSPRGREQFF.

This chain uses TRBV19 with TRBJ1-6; TRBD1 might be the D (5 bases). The CDR3 runs to 15 residues. CDR1 and CDR2 (germline): LNHDA, SQIVND (reference sequence). Trimming left V 1 base short and J 7 bases short, with 11 bases between. CDR3 sequence reads: CASSIGRGSNSPLHF. The CDR3 DNA is TGTGCCAGTAGTATAGGGAGGGGATCCAATTCACCCCTCCACTTT.

The V gene is TRBV6-5, the J gene TRBJ1-5; D remains unclear. CDR1 and CDR2 (germline): MNHEY, SVGAGI. The CDR3 is 12 residues long. Trimming removed 10 bases from V and 0 bases from J, with 7 bases in between. CDR3 region: CATRHSNQPQHF. The CDR3 DNA reads TGTGCCACCAGACATAGCAATCAGCCCCAGCATTTT.

The CDR3 loop reads CASSGGGLAKYEQYF. The DNA of the CDR3 is TGTGCCAGCAGCGGGGGCGGACTAGCGAAGTACGAGCAGTACTTC. The chain uses TRBV5-4 and TRBJ2-7; 9 nucleotides match TRBD2. Germline loops: CDR1 SGHNT, CDR2 YYREEE (reference sequence). CDR3 size: 15 residues. The ends lost 4 bases at V and 4 bases at J; junction bases unmatched: 9.

The chain recombines TRBV7-9 with TRBJ1-5, with D perhaps TRBD1 (5 bases). V dropped 5 bases and J dropped 5 bases, with 10 bases sitting between them. The CDR3 has 13 residues. Germline V gene sequence: CDR1 SEHNR, CDR2 FQNEAQ (reference sequence). CDR3 region: CASSAGLYQPQHF. CDR3 DNA: TGTGCCAGCAGCGCGGGACTTTATCAGCCCCAGCATTTT.

The table lists this clone with a few counts. V gene TRBV5-6 combines with J gene TRBJ1-6; 9 nucleotides align to TRBD1. There are 15 residues in the CDR3. CDR1 is SGHDT and CDR2 is YYEEEE in the germline V gene. With 7 bases clipped from V and 13 bases from J, the junction kept 15 bases outside the gene matches. This CDR3 is CASAGGTGTLRPLHF. In DNA form, the CDR3 reads TGTGCCAGCGCCGGCGGGACAGGGACCCTGAGGCCCCTCCACTTT. The full variable domain, rest sourced from reference TRBV5-6 and TRBJ1-6, is DAGVTQSPTHLIKTRGQQVTLRCSPKSGHDTVSWYQQALGQGPQFIFQYYEEEERQRGNFPDRFSGHQFPNYSSELNVNALLLGDSALYLCASAGGTGTLRPLHFGNGTRLTVT.

The chain combines TRBV19 with TRBJ1-2; D unresolved. CDR3 length: 16 amino acids. Per germline, CDR1 LNHDA and CDR2 SQIVND (reference sequence). Deletions cut 5 bases from V and 4 bases from J, with 20 bases between. CDR3 in DNA: TGTGCCAGTAGTGTTCCCCGGAGGGAACAGATCTATGGCTACACCTTC. Its protein product is CASSVPRREQIYGYTF. The entire variable domain, with the rest obtained from reference TRBV19 and TRBJ1-2, is as follows: DGGITQSPKYLFRKEGQNVTLSCEQNLNHDAMYWYRQDPGQGLRLIYYSQIVNDFQKGDIAEGYSVSREKKESFPLTVTSAQKNPTAFYLCASSVPRREQIYGYTFGSGTRLTVV.

The chain employs TRBV28 and TRBJ1-4; the D is unclear. The length of the CDR3 is 14 residues. Germline CDR1 and CDR2: MDHEN and SYDVKM. The V gene lost 3 bases and the J gene lost 0 bases, with 5 bases spanning the gap. In DNA form, the CDR3 reads TGTGCCAGCAGTTTTCCATCAACTAATGAAAAACTGTTTTTT. This codes for CASSFPSTNEKLFF.

This clone has only one observation. The chain links TRBV15 to TRBJ2-7; 9 bases are shared with TRBD1. This CDR3 contains 15 residues. The trim removed 4 bases at V and 2 bases at J, leaving 6 bases unmatched. Germline V gene sequence: CDR1 LNHNV, CDR2 YYDKDF (reference sequence). The CDR3 sequence is CATSMGQGLPYEQYF. The CDR3 DNA reads TGTGCCACCAGCATGGGACAGGGACTCCCCTACGAGCAGTACTTC. Based on the CDR3 plus reference TRBV15 and TRBJ2-7, the full variable domain is DAMVIQNPRYQVTQFGKPVTLSCSQTLNHNVMYWYQQKSSQAPKLLFHYYDKDFNNEADTPDNFQSRRPNTSFCFLDIRSPGLGDTAMYLCATSMGQGLPYEQYFGPGTRLTVT.

V and J are TRBV27 and TRBJ2-1; 13 bases match TRBD2. The germline gives CDR1 MNHEY, CDR2 SMNVEV (reference sequence). The CDR3 spans 15 residues. Losses at the gene ends were 6 bases for V and 6 bases for J; bases not matched to a gene: 5. The CDR3, as DNA: TGTGCCAGCAGCTCCTGGACTAGCGGGAGCAATGAGCAGTTCTTC. The encoded protein is CASSSWTSGSNEQFF.

V is TRBV7-9 and J is TRBJ2-5; the D gene is possibly TRBD1 (5 bases). Germline lookup yields CDR1 SEHNR and CDR2 FQNEAQ (reference sequence). CDR3 length: 14 amino acids. V gave up 2 bases and J gave up 4 bases, with 11 bases separating them. The CDR3 DNA is TGTGCCAGCAGCTTACAGGGTCTGGTAGAGACCCAGTACTTC. It is translated as CASSLQGLVETQYF.

This clone was seen ten or more times. Other nucleotide sequences in the sample specify the same CDR3. The chain links TRBV7-9 to TRBJ2-4; D is unresolved. The CDR3 runs 11 residues. CDR1 and CDR2 (germline): SEHNR, FQNEAQ (reference sequence). V was cut by 5 bases and J by 8 bases, with 7 bases left in between. CDR3 sequence: CASSLSDIQYF. The CDR3 DNA is TGTGCCAGCAGCCTGAGTGACATTCAGTACTTC. Combining the CDR3 with reference TRBV7-9 and TRBJ2-4 gives the whole variable domain DTGVSQNPRHKITKRGQNVTFRCDPISEHNRLYWYRQTLGQGPEFLTYFQNEAQLEKSRLLSDRFSAERPKGSFSTLEIQRTEQGDSAMYLCASSLSDIQYFGAGTRLSVL.